This TCR beta chain is drawn from a study of shared clonotypes between healthy human individuals. Study conclusions and caveats: Clonotypes which were not shared had lower generation probabilities than clonotypes that all four donors shared. Shared clonotypes: about 5.3% naive CD4, roughly 3.5% naive CD8, 2% to 2.5% memory CD4, 0.4% memory CD8.

With respect to this clone: Antigen: not known.

TCRdb keeps only in-frame clones here, not all; method: immunoSEQ multiplex PCR. Here the sample spans some 1,400,000 clones, about 96% being singletons. Trimming removed 0 bases from V and 3 bases from J, with 9 bases in between. CDR1 is SGHRS, CDR2 YFSETQ, per germline. CDR3 length equals 15 residues. The chain has TRBV5-1 and TRBJ2-2, with D perhaps TRBD2 (5 bases). This TCR came from a man under 40 in good health. Sequenced input: naive CD4+ T cells sorted from blood. Subset indicated: CD45RA+ positively selected. This chain's CDR3 is CASSLVYGDTGELFF. The CDR3 coding sequence is TGCGCCAGCAGCTTGGTCTACGGGGACACCGGGGAGCTGTTTTTT. The full variable domain, with the rest looked up from reference TRBV5-1 and TRBJ2-2, is KAGVTQTPRYLIKTRGQQVTLSCSPISGHRSVSWYQQTPGQGLQFLFEYFSETQRNKGNFPGRFSGRQFSNSRSEMNVSTLELGDSALYLCASSLVYGDTGELFFGEGSRLTVL.